This T cell receptor (beta chain) was obtained from a study of blood T cell repertoires in COVID-19 (TCRdb year 2020). Concerning the study at large: Samples covering the acute and convalescent phases of COVID-19 were provided by collaborators in the United States, Italy and Spain. The material from the prospective study consisted of cDNA or gDNA derived from T cells, B-cell-depleted T cells, or PBMCs. Deeply sampled blood TCRbeta repertoires from subjects exposed to, actively infected with, or recovered from COVID-19 were included in the dataset. The repertoires were released in a freely available public database meant as a resource for research on the immune response to SARS-CoV-2. The samples were drawn from the first 160 participants of the ongoing ImmuneRACE study and from some 1,300 subjects provided by 6 global collaborators. The sample metadata nearly always contained a de-identified subject ID, COVID-19 status, age in years and sex. Where HLA class I and class II types were available, the types were taken from metadata supplied by the sample provider, not from assay-based typing. Findings and caveats that apply to the study as a whole: Clinical and demographic metadata were provided uncurated, with the amount varying by source and participant.

As regards this clone: The specificity of this receptor is unknown. Base qualities are missing; no much larger clone stands one base away.

Including cysteine and phenylalanine, the CDR3 has 14 amino acids. Only the CDR3 region is kept as DNA, spanning 42 bases read in frame from base 1. CDR1 and CDR2, looked up from the germline V gene, are SGHRS and YFSETQ. The junction carries 12 bases between V and J, which are trimmed by 0 bases and 8 bases respectively. The immunoSEQ Assay, a bias-controlled multiplex PCR, was used to amplify TCRbeta CDR3 regions from genomic DNA. Concerning the study's data processing: The number of nucleated cells in each sample was estimated by amplification of reference gene primers within the assay. To quantify the absolute abundance of each unique TCRbeta CDR3 rearrangement, sequence reads were collapsed and filtered. For each sample, productive Simpson clonality was calculated as the square root of Simpson's diversity index across productive rearrangements. Not all clones reach the TCRdb copy of this immuneACCESS table, which keeps in-frame sequences only. Checked studies attribute under half of the gap to unresolved V genes and leave the rest unexplained. Clone size and V and J calls were adopted from that table, with D and trimming inferred from the DNA. The sample table holds approximately 110,000 clones, of which about 88% were seen once. Jointly, the top ten make up 6.5% to 10% of the sample.

Another Seattle source contributed samples from volunteer blood donors who had recovered from COVID-19. The collaborating institutions used their own protocols to collect whole blood in K2EDTA tubes. For TCRbeta analysis, collaborator samples were shipped as frozen whole blood, as isolated PBMCs, or as DNA extracted from either sample type. This receptor was taken from a woman in her 70s who had recovered from COVID-19. Sequencing used peripheral blood. This receptor chain uses TRBV5-1 and TRBJ2-1; no D segment can be confidently identified. The DNA reads as follows: TGCGCCAGCAGCTTGGCCCGACCCCGGGATGAGCAGTTCTTC. Translated, this is CASSLARPRDEQFF.